Listed below are T cell receptor beta chains from one sample, sequenced in a study of Graves' ophthalmopathy and Graves' hyperthyroidism. TCRdb processed the multiplex PCR reads anew with MiXCR; each CDR3 protein has one entry. The repertoire includes fewer than 350,000 distinct CDR3 sequences, roughly a sixth of them detected once, and 9% to 15% sits in the top ten. Specimen: peripheral blood. These receptors were obtained from an adult man with Graves' ophthalmopathy. The CDR3 runs from the conserved cysteine through the conserved F or W. Each record gives: J gene, V gene, CDR3 protein.

j_gene: TRBJ2-2; v_gene: TRBV12-3/TRBV12-4; CDR3aa: CASSLSDRDTGELFF
j_gene: TRBJ2-3; v_gene: TRBV24-1; CDR3aa: CATSGTGTDTQYF
j_gene: TRBJ1-1; v_gene: TRBV2; CDR3aa: CASSEGSLNSEAFF
j_gene: TRBJ1-6; v_gene: TRBV20-1; CDR3aa: CSAREPGRDNSPLHF
j_gene: TRBJ1-2; v_gene: TRBV12-3/TRBV12-4; CDR3aa: CASSLSLGGDRSRFEYGYTF
j_gene: TRBJ1-2; v_gene: TRBV6-2/TRBV6-3; CDR3aa: CASSYEDSIYGYTF
j_gene: TRBJ2-7; v_gene: TRBV6-2/TRBV6-3; CDR3aa: CASSYGGQGGMKEYF
j_gene: TRBJ2-7; v_gene: TRBV4-3; CDR3aa: CASSHNQGLEQYF
j_gene: TRBJ2-3; v_gene: TRBV11-2; CDR3aa: CASSYPGTTTDTQYF
j_gene: TRBJ1-5; v_gene: TRBV15; CDR3aa: CATSRDLGRGQVQPQHF
j_gene: TRBJ2-7; v_gene: TRBV11-2; CDR3aa: CASSRGHYEQYF
j_gene: TRBJ1-2; v_gene: TRBV5-1; CDR3aa: CASSTGQLNYGYTF
j_gene: TRBJ1-2; v_gene: TRBV19; CDR3aa: CASREPGQNYGYTF
j_gene: TRBJ2-5; v_gene: TRBV29-1; CDR3aa: CSVVISFRDRGKTQYF
j_gene: TRBJ2-7; v_gene: TRBV29-1; CDR3aa: CSVEVASYEQYF
j_gene: TRBJ2-5; v_gene: TRBV11-3; CDR3aa: CASSITRGETQYF
j_gene: TRBJ2-7; v_gene: TRBV6-2/TRBV6-3; CDR3aa: CASSSPGLAGAYEQYF
j_gene: TRBJ1-2; v_gene: TRBV29-1; CDR3aa: CSVETNYGYTF
j_gene: TRBJ1-2; v_gene: TRBV12-3/TRBV12-4; CDR3aa: CASSLARGAGPGYTF
j_gene: TRBJ1-5; v_gene: TRBV10-3; CDR3aa: CAISEGAVKPNQPQHF
j_gene: TRBJ2-7; v_gene: TRBV28; CDR3aa: CASSLNAGSGEQYF
j_gene: TRBJ2-7; v_gene: TRBV24-1; CDR3aa: CATSDGSEAGEQYF
j_gene: TRBJ1-2; v_gene: TRBV30; CDR3aa: CAWSAWTLRNGYTF
j_gene: TRBJ2-7; v_gene: TRBV5-1; CDR3aa: CASSSGVGEQYF
j_gene: TRBJ1-5; v_gene: TRBV20-1; CDR3aa: CSASERGHQPQHF
j_gene: TRBJ1-2; v_gene: TRBV24-1; CDR3aa: CATSDLAGYTF
j_gene: TRBJ2-5; v_gene: TRBV19; CDR3aa: CASSPTGGSPETQYF
j_gene: TRBJ2-2; v_gene: TRBV4-1; CDR3aa: CASSQETSNTGELFF
j_gene: TRBJ2-2; v_gene: TRBV7-8; CDR3aa: CASSPRPVAPNTGELFF
j_gene: TRBJ1-1; v_gene: TRBV19; CDR3aa: CASKTGTKNTEAFF
j_gene: TRBJ2-7; v_gene: TRBV2; CDR3aa: CATTVNSYEQYF
j_gene: TRBJ1-1; v_gene: TRBV5-4; CDR3aa: CASSWALTGTGNTEAFF
j_gene: TRBJ2-2; v_gene: TRBV6-1; CDR3aa: CASRSKGQSFSGELFF
j_gene: TRBJ2-7; v_gene: TRBV7-2; CDR3aa: CASSTLAGGPYEQYF
j_gene: TRBJ2-5; v_gene: TRBV2; CDR3aa: CASTFLAGETQYF
j_gene: TRBJ2-7; v_gene: TRBV6-5; CDR3aa: CASSPGTGPYEQYF
j_gene: TRBJ2-7; v_gene: TRBV27; CDR3aa: CASSSYSGRIYEQYF
j_gene: TRBJ2-5; v_gene: TRBV6-1; CDR3aa: CASSEDMGGRETQYF
j_gene: TRBJ1-1; v_gene: TRBV12-5; CDR3aa: CASGYGTTEAFF
j_gene: TRBJ1-1; v_gene: TRBV6-2/TRBV6-3; CDR3aa: CASSYEVSSNTEAFF
j_gene: TRBJ2-6; v_gene: TRBV2; CDR3aa: CASSLGGDPGANVLTF
j_gene: TRBJ2-5; v_gene: TRBV11-2; CDR3aa: CASSLVWGAGETQYF
j_gene: TRBJ2-5; v_gene: TRBV11-2; CDR3aa: CASSPGTAYQETQYF
j_gene: TRBJ2-5; v_gene: TRBV2; CDR3aa: CASSDLAGWETQYF
j_gene: TRBJ1-1; v_gene: TRBV20-1; CDR3aa: CSARVQGRYTEAFF
j_gene: TRBJ2-7; v_gene: TRBV28; CDR3aa: CATARLTYEQYF
j_gene: TRBJ1-6; v_gene: TRBV10-3; CDR3aa: CAISTQGTNSPLHF
j_gene: TRBJ1-1; v_gene: TRBV30; CDR3aa: CAWREGQGNTEAFF
j_gene: TRBJ2-5; v_gene: TRBV7-2; CDR3aa: CASSSRLAGVRETQYF
j_gene: TRBJ1-1; v_gene: TRBV19; CDR3aa: CASSIIGLNTEALF
j_gene: TRBJ2-7; v_gene: TRBV6-1; CDR3aa: CASSQRPPYEQYF
j_gene: TRBJ1-2; v_gene: TRBV7-2; CDR3aa: CASSLMSQAYGYTF
j_gene: TRBJ2-2; v_gene: TRBV6-5; CDR3aa: CASSLTLSVGELFF
j_gene: TRBJ2-7; v_gene: TRBV4-3; CDR3aa: CASSQDARTHEQYF
j_gene: TRBJ2-7; v_gene: TRBV7-7; CDR3aa: CASSLDRLAGAAKMNSYEQYF
j_gene: TRBJ1-6; v_gene: TRBV5-1; CDR3aa: CASSLDGGFYSPLHF